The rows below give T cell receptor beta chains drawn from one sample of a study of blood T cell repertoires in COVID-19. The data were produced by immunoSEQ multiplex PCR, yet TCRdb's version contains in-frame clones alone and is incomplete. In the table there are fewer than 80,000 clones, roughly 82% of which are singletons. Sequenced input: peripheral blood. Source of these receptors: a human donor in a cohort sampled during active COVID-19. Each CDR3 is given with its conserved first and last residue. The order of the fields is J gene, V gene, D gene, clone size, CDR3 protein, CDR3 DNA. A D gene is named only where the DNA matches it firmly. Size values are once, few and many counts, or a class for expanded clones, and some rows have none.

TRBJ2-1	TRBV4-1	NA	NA	CASSQELARNEQFF	TGCGCCAGCAGCCAGGAGTTAGCGCGCAATGAGCAGTTCTTC
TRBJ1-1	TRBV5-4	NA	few	CASSLTAGRTEAFF	TGTGCCAGCAGCCTGACAGCTGGTCGCACTGAAGCTTTCTTT
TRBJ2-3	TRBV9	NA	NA	CASSVGPAAPDTQYF	TGTGCCAGCAGCGTAGGGCCCGCCGCCCCAGATACGCAGTATTTT
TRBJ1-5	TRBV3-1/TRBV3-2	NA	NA	CASSQVGVQPQHF	TGTGCCAGCAGCCAAGTAGGGGTTCAGCCCCAGCATTTT
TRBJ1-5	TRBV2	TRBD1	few	CASSVGQYQPQHF	TGTGCCAGCAGTGTGGGACAGTATCAGCCCCAGCATTTT
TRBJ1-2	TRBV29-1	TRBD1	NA	CSVEVGQGDYTF	TGCAGCGTTGAAGTGGGACAGGGAGACTACACCTTC
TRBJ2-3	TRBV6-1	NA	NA	CASSELRGGSSTDTQYF	TGTGCCAGCAGTGAACTTAGGGGGGGGAGTAGCACAGATACGCAGTATTTT
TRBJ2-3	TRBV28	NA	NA	CASRTDYTDTQYF	TGTGCCAGCAGAACAGATTACACAGATACGCAGTATTTT
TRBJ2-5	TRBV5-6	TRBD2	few	CASSLELAGKETQYF	TGTGCCAGCAGCTTGGAGCTAGCGGGGAAGGAGACCCAGTACTTC
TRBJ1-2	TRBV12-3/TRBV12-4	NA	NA	CASSVDTDYGYTF	TGTGCCAGCAGTGTTGACACGGACTATGGCTACACCTTC
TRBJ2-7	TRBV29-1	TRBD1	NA	CSARDRPYEQYF	TGCAGCGCCCGGGACAGACCCTACGAGCAGTACTTC
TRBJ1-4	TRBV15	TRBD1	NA	CATSWRTGGEKLFF	TGTGCCACCAGCTGGAGGACAGGGGGTGAAAAACTGTTTTTT
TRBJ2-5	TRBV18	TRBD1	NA	CASSPGQQKTQYF	TGTGCCAGCTCACCGGGACAGCAGAAGACCCAGTACTTC
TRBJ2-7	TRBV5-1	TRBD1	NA	CASSLRQGAPDEQYF	TGCGCCAGCAGCTTGAGACAGGGAGCGCCAGACGAGCAGTACTTC
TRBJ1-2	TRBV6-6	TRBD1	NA	CASSTGQGVFGYTF	TGTGCCAGCAGCACCGGACAGGGGGTTTTTGGCTACACCTTC
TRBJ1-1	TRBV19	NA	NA	CASSTTGEAFF	TGTGCCAGTAGTACCACGGGTGAAGCTTTCTTT
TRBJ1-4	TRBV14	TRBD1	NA	CASSLTGGLEKLFF	TGTGCCAGCAGCCTGACAGGGGGGCTTGAAAAACTGTTTTTT
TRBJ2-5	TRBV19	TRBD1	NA	CASSISGTGRETQYF	TGTGCCAGTAGTATCTCTGGGACAGGGCGAGAGACCCAGTACTTC
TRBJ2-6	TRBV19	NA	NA	CASLRGGLDSGANVLTF	TGTGCCAGTCTCCGTGGGGGGTTAGACTCTGGGGCCAACGTCCTGACTTTC
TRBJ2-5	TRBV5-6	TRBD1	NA	CASSGQGIGTQYF	TGTGCCAGCAGCGGACAGGGGATCGGGACCCAGTACTTC
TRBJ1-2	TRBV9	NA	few	CASSAGLSSVGYTF	TGTGCCAGCAGCGCAGGACTCTCGTCGGTTGGCTACACCTTC
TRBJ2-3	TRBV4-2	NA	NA	CASSQQDTQYF	TGTGCCAGCAGCCAACAGGATACGCAGTATTTT
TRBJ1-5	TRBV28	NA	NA	CASRLGSGVEPQHF	TGTGCCAGCAGGTTAGGGTCAGGGGTGGAGCCCCAGCATTTT
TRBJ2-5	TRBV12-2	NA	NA	CASRLSQGRETQYF	TGTGCAAGTCGCCTTTCTCAGGGGCGAGAGACCCAGTACTTC
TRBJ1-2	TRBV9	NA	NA	CASSAGRVANYGYTF	TGTGCCAGCAGCGCGGGCAGGGTAGCTAACTATGGCTACACCTTC
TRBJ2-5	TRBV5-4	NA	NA	CASSLKLSGETQYF	TGTGCCAGCAGCTTGAAGTTGAGTGGAGAGACCCAGTACTTC
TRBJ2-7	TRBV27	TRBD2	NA	CASSSKASGGYEQYF	TGTGCCAGCAGTTCCAAGGCTAGCGGGGGATACGAGCAGTACTTC
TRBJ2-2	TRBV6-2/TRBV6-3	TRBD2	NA	CASSYRASGVTGELFF	TGTGCCAGCAGTTACCGTGCTAGCGGGGTCACCGGGGAGCTGTTTTTT